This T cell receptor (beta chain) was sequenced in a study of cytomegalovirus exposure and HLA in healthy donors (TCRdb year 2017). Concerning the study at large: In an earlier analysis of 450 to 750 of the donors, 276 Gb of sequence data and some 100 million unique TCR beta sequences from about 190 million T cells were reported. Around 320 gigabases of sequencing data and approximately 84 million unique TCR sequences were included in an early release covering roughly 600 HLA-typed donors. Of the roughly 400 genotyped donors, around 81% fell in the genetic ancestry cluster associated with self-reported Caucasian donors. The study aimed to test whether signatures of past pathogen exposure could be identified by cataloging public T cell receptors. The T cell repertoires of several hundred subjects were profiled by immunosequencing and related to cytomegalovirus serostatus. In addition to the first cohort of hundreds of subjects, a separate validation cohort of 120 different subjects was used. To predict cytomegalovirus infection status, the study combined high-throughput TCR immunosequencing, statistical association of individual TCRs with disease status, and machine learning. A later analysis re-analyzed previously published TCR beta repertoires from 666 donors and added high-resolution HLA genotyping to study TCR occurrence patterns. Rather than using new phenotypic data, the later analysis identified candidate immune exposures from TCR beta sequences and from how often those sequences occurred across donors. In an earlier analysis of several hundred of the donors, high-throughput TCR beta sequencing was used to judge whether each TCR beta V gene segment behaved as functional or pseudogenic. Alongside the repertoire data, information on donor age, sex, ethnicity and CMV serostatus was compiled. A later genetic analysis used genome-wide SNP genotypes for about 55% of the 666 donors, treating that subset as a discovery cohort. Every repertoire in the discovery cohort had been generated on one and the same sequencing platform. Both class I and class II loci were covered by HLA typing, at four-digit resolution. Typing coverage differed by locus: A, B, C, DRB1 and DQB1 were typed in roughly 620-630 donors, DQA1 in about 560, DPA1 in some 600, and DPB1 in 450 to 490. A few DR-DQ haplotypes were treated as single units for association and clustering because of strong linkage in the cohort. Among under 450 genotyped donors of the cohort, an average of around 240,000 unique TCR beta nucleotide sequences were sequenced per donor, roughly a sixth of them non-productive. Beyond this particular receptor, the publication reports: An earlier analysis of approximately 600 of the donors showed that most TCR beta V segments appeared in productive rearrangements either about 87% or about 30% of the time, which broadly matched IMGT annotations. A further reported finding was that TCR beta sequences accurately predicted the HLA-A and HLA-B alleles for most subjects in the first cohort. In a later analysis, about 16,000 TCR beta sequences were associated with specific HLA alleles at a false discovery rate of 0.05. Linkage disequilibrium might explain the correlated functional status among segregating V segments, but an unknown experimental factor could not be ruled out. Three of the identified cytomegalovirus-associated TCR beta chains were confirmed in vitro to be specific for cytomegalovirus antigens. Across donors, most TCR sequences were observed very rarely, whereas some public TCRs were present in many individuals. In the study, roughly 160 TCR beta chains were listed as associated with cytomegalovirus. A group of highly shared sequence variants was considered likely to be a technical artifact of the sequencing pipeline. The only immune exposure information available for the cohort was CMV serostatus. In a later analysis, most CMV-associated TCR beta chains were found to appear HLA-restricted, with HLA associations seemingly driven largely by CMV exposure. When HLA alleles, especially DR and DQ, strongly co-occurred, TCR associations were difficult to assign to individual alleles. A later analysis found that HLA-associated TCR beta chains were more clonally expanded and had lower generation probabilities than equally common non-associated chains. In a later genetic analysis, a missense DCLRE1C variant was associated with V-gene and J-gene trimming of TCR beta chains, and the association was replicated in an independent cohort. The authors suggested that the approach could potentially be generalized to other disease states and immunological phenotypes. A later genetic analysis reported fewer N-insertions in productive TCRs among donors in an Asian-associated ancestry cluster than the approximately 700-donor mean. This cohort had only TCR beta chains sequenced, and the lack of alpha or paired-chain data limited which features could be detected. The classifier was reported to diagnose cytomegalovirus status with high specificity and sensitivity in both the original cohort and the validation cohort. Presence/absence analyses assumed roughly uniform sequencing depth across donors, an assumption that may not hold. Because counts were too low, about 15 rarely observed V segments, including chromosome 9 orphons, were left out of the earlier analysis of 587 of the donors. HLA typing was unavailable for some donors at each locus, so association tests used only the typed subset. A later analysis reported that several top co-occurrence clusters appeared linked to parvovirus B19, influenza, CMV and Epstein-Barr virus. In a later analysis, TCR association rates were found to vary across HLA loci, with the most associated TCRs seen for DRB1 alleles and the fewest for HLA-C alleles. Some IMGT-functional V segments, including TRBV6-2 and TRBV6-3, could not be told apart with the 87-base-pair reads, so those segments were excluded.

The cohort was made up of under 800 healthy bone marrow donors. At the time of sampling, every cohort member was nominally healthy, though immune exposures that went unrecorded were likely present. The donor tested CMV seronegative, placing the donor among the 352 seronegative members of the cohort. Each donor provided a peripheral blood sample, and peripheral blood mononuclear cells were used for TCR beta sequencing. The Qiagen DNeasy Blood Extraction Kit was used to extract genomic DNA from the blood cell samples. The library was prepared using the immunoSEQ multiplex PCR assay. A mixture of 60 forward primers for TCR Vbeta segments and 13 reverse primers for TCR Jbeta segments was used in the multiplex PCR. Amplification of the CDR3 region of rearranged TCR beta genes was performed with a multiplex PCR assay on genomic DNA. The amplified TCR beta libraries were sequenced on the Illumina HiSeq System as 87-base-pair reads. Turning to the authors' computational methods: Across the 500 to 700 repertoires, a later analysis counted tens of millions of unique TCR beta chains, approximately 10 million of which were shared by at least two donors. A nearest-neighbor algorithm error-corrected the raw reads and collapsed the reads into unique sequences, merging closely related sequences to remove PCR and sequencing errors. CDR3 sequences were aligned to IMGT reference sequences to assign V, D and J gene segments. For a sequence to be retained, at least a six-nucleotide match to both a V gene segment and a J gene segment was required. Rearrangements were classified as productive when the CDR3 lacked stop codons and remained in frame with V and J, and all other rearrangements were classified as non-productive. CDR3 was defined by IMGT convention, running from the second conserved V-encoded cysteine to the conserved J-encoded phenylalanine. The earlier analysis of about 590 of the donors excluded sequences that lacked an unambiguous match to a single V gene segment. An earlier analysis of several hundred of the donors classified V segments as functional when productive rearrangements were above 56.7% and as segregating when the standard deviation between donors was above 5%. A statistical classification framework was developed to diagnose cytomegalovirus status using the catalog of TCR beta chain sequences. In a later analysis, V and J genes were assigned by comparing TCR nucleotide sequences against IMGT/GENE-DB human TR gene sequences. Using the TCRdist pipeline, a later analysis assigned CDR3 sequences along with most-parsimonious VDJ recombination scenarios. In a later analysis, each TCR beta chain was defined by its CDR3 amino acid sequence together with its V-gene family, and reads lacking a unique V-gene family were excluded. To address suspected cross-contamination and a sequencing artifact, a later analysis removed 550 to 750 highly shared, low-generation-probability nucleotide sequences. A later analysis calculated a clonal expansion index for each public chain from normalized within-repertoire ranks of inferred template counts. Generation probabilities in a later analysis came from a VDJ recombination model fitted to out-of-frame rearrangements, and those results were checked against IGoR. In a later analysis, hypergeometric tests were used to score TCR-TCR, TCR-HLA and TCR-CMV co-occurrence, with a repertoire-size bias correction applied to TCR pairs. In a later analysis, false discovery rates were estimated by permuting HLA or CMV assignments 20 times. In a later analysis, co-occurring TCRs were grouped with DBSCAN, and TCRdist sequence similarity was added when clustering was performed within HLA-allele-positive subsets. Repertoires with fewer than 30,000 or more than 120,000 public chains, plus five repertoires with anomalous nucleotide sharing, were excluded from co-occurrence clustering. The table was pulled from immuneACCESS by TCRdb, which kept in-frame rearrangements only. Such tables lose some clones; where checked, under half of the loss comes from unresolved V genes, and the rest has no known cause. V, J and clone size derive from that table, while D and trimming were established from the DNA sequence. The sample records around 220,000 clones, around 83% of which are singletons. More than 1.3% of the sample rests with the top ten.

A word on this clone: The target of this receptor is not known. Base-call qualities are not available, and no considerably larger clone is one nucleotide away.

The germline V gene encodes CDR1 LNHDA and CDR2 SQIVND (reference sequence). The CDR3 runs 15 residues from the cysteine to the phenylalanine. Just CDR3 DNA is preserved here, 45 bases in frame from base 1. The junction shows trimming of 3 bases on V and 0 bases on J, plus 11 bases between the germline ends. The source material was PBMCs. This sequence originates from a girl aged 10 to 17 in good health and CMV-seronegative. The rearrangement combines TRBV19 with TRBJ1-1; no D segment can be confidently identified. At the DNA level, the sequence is TGTGCCAGTAGTATGGGTGGCGGTATGAACACTGAAGCTTTCTTT. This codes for CASSMGGGMNTEAFF.